This T cell receptor beta chain is from a study of control samples from healthy donors and cancer patients. The assay was immunoSEQ multiplex PCR, and TCRdb's table has in-frame clones only and misses some. The sample consists of roughly 160,000 clones, nearly 96% of them appearing once. The source of this sequence is a woman in her thirties in good health. Sequencing was performed on blood.

The CDR3 sequence is CASSSHGGSLREQYF. CDR3 nucleotide sequence: TGTGCCAGCAGCTCCCATGGGGGTTCCCTTAGGGAGCAGTACTTC. This chain connects TRBV14 to TRBJ2-7; D is perhaps TRBD1 or TRBD2 (5 bases each). V gave up 5 bases and J gave up 7 bases, with 21 bases separating them. CDR1 is SGHDN and CDR2 is FVKESK in the germline V gene. CDR3 length: 15 amino acids.